This TCR beta chain was captured by sequencing in a study of graft-versus-host responses after intestinal transplantation. TCRdb keeps only in-frame clones here, not all; method: immunoSEQ multiplex PCR. The data hold tens of thousands of clones, with around 83% observed a single time. Findings of the study overall: Circulating GvH clone levels at their peak were associated with HvG declines (early post-transplant).

The CDR3 sequence is 14 residues long. Losses at the gene ends were 4 bases for V and 4 bases for J; bases not matched to a gene: 3. Germline V lookup: CDR1 SNHLY, CDR2 FYNNEI. The table lists this clone with a count of one. Antigen: not known. Sequencing used unstimulated CD8+ T cells sorted from spleen or lymph node cells, obtained before intestinal transplant. The TCR comes from a human donor who received an intestinal transplant. The V call is TRBV2, the J call TRBJ2-3, with TRBD1 identical over 9 bases. The CDR3 here is CASSAGTGSDTQYF. The CDR3 coding sequence is TGTGCCAGCAGTGCCGGGACAGGGTCAGATACGCAGTATTTT.